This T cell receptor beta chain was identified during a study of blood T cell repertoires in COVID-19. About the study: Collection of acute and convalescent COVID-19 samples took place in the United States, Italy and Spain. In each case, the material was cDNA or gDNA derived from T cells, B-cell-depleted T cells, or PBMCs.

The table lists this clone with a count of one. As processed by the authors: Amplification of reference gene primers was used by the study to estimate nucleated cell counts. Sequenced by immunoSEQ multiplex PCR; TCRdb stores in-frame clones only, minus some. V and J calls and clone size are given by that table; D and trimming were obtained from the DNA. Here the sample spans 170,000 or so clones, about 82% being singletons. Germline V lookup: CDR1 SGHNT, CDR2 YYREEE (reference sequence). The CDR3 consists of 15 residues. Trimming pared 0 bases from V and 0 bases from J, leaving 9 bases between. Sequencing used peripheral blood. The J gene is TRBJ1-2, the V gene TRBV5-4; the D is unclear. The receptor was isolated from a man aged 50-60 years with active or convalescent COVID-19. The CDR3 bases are TGTGCCAGCAGCTTGGGCTCACCAGCTAACTATGGCTACACCTTC. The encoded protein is CASSLGSPANYGYTF. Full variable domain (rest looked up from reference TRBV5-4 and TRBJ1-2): ETGVTQSPTHLIKTRGQQVTLRCSSQSGHNTVSWYQQALGQGPQFIFQYYREEENGRGNFPPRFSGLQFPNYSSELNVNALELDDSALYLCASSLGSPANYGYTFGSGTRLTVV.